The 30 T cell receptor beta chains reported below all come from one sample, sequenced in a study of blood T cell repertoires in COVID-19. The method was immunoSEQ multiplex PCR; TCRdb's version includes in-frame clones alone and lacks a portion of them. This table holds hundreds of thousands of clones, approximately 90% found once. The source material was peripheral blood. Receptors originate from a man between 60 and 70 years old with COVID-19, enrolled during active disease.

The rearrangement links TRBV28 to TRBJ1-2, with 10 bases that match TRBD1. V trimming: 0 bases; J trimming: 7 bases; junction bases outside the gene matches: 5. Germline assignment: CDR1 MDHEN and CDR2 SYDVKM. The CDR3 runs to 15 residues. CDR3 sequence: CASSLWDRGKGGYTF. CDR3 in DNA: TGTGCCAGCAGTTTATGGGACAGGGGGAAAGGTGGCTACACCTTC.

The CDR3 nucleotides are TGTGCCAGCAGCCTACGCCCTAGCGGGAGTATCCACGAGCAGTACTTC. Translation: CASSLRPSGSIHEQYF. The chain employs TRBV7-2 and TRBJ2-7, with 10 nucleotides matching TRBD2. Germline V gene data show CDR1 as SGHTA and CDR2 as FQGNSA. Trimming took 5 bases from V and 5 from J; bases not matched to a gene: 12. The CDR3 loop spans 16 amino acids.

The genes are TRBV4-3 and TRBJ2-1; D is possibly TRBD2 (5 bases). This CDR3 contains 15 residues. With 0 bases removed from V and 7 bases from J, the gap between germline ends came to 13 bases. From germline, CDR1 is LGHNA and CDR2 YSLEER. The CDR3 region has the DNA TGCGCCAGCAGCCAAGACGGACTCGACCGAAATGAGCAGTTCTTC. This encodes CASSQDGLDRNEQFF.

V usage is TRBV15 and J usage is TRBJ2-3; TRBD2 might be the D (6 bases). From germline, CDR1 is LNHNV and CDR2 YYDKDF (reference sequence). V was pared by 1 base and J by 5 bases, with 10 bases between. The CDR3 is 14 amino acids. The CDR3 reads CATSRAGGGDTQYF. The CDR3 DNA follows: TGTGCCACCAGCAGAGCCGGGGGTGGAGATACGCAGTATTTT.

The chain has TRBV19 and TRBJ2-1; 9 bases are shared with TRBD2. Germline trimming cut 3 bases from V and 6 bases from J; bases unmatched to any gene: 12. Looked up from germline, CDR1 is LNHDA and CDR2 is SQIVND (reference sequence). The CDR3 length is 17 residues. CDR3: CASSMAIVSGGLNEQFF. The CDR3 DNA sequence: TGTGCCAGTAGTATGGCGATAGTGAGCGGGGGGCTCAATGAGCAGTTCTTC.

This chain uses TRBV28 with TRBJ2-7, with TRBD2 matching 11 bases. The CDR3 contains 15 residues. CDR1 is MDHEN, CDR2 SYDVKM, per germline. V was clipped by 3 bases and J by 7 bases; unmatched bases: 8. Written as DNA, the CDR3 is TGTGCCAGCAGTTTGGCGACTAGCGGGAAGTGGGAGCAGTACTTC. It translates to CASSLATSGKWEQYF. The whole variable domain, filled in from reference TRBV28 and TRBJ2-7, reads DVKVTQSSRYLVKRTGEKVFLECVQDMDHENMFWYRQDPGLGLRLIYFSYDVKMKEKGDIPEGYSVSREKKERFSLILESASTNQTSMYLCASSLATSGKWEQYFGPGTRLTVT.

The V gene is TRBV27, the J gene TRBJ1-1; TRBD1 matches 11 bases. The CDR3 runs 19 residues. Germline CDR1 reads MNHEY; CDR2 reads SMNVEV (reference sequence). V lost 0 bases and J lost 1; bases outside the gene matches: 10. This chain's CDR3 is CASSLSSGQGALGNTEAFF. In nucleotides, the CDR3 is TGTGCCAGCAGTTTATCCTCCGGACAGGGGGCGTTGGGGAACACTGAAGCTTTCTTT.

This chain joins TRBV7-3 and TRBJ2-1; D might be TRBD2 (6 bases). V was shortened by 5 bases and J by 5 bases, with 16 bases between the two germline ends. This CDR3 contains 15 residues. Germline CDR1 is SGHTA and CDR2 is FQGTGA. This CDR3 reads CASSTQSGTHNEQFF. CDR3 coding DNA: TGTGCCAGCAGCACCCAGTCCGGGACTCACAATGAGCAGTTCTTC.

The chain is built from TRBV21-1 and TRBJ2-7; the table's TRBD2 call for D was not verified on the DNA. TRBV21-1 is described as a pseudogene. The length of the CDR3 is 12 residues. CDR3 coding DNA: TGTGCCAGCGTTCCCATACTCTACGAGCAGTACTTC. This gives the protein CASVPILYEQYF.

V gene TRBV20-1 combines with J gene TRBJ1-5; the D is unclear. The germline V gene has CDR1 DFQATT and CDR2 SNEGSKA (reference sequence). The CDR3 has 15 amino acids. V lost 3 bases, J lost 3 bases, and 15 bases lay in between. The CDR3, as DNA: TGCAGTGCTAGTAATTACGTGGGCCCCAATCAGCCCCAGCATTTT. Its translation: CSASNYVGPNQPQHF.

The chain is built from TRBV12-3 or TRBV12-4 and TRBJ2-1, with a tentative D call TRBD1 (5 bases). The CDR3 sequence is 12 residues long. Trimming took 2 bases from V and 9 from J, leaving 8 bases between them. CDR3 loop: CASSLWGTEQFF. CDR3 nucleotide sequence: TGTGCCAGCAGTTTATGGGGCACTGAGCAGTTCTTC.

This chain's CDR3 is CASSTRTGGNTIYF. CDR3 in DNA: TGTGCCAGCAGCACCCGGACAGGGGGAAACACCATATATTTT. The V gene is TRBV11-2, the J gene TRBJ1-3, with 8 bases fitting TRBD1. CDR1 SGHAT and CDR2 FQNNGV come from the germline V gene. CDR3 length: 14 amino acids. The V segment lost 5 bases and the J segment 4 bases; nucleotides outside the gene matches: 4. The full variable domain, with the rest looked up from reference TRBV11-2 and TRBJ1-3, is EAGVAQSPRYKIIEKRQSVAFWCNPISGHATLYWYQQILGQGPKLLIQFQNNGVVDDSQLPKDRFSAERLKGVDSTLKIQPAKLEDSAVYLCASSTRTGGNTIYFGEGSWLTVV.

CDR3 sequence reads: CASSGTGGLEDTQYF. DNA of the CDR3: TGCGCCAGCAGCGGAACAGGGGGCTTAGAGGATACGCAGTATTTT. This chain connects TRBV5-1 to TRBJ2-3; 9 bases are a match to TRBD1. The V and J ends lost 4 bases and 6 bases, in that order; junction bases with no gene match: 9. From germline, CDR1 is SGHRS and CDR2 YFSETQ. CDR3 length equals 15 residues.

The chain employs TRBV7-9 and TRBJ1-2, with D maybe TRBD1 (6 bases). Trimming shortened V by 5 bases and J by 5 bases, and 12 bases separated the two germline ends. CDR3 length: 13 residues. Germline CDR1 SEHNR, CDR2 FQNEAQ (reference sequence). The chain's CDR3 is CASSQRQVYGYTF. The CDR3 DNA is TGTGCCAGCAGCCAAAGACAGGTTTATGGCTACACCTTC.

The V call is TRBV30, the J call TRBJ1-5; D is perhaps TRBD1 (5 bases). Trimming took off 2 bases at V and 2 bases at J, with 19 bases between the two ends. Per germline, CDR1 GTSNPN and CDR2 SVGIG (reference sequence). CDR3 size: 17 residues. DNA for the CDR3: TGTGCCTGGAGTACCCAATGGATTGGGGCCGGCAATCAGCCCCAGCATTTT. It codes for CAWSTQWIGAGNQPQHF.

This chain uses TRBV6-2 or TRBV6-3 with TRBJ1-2; D not resolved. CDR1 and CDR2 from the germline V gene are MNHEY and SVGEGT. Trimming took 0 bases from V and 5 from J, leaving 7 bases between them. CDR3 length: 13 amino acids. The CDR3 here is CASSYSSRYGYTF. The CDR3 DNA follows: TGTGCCAGCAGTTACTCGAGCCGTTATGGCTACACCTTC.

The chain has TRBV30 and TRBJ2-1; tentative D call: TRBD2 (5 bases). The length of the CDR3 is 15 residues. Germline-derived CDR1 and CDR2 are GTSNPN and SVGIG (reference sequence). V was shortened by 0 bases and J by 5 bases, with 14 bases between the two germline ends. CDR3 in amino acids: CAWSVPGMGNNEQFF. CDR3 nucleotide sequence: TGTGCCTGGAGTGTACCCGGGATGGGAAACAATGAGCAGTTCTTC.

V usage is TRBV19 and J usage is TRBJ1-1; TRBD1 aligns across 8 bases. The CDR3 is made up of 17 amino acids. CDR1 LNHDA and CDR2 SQIVND come from the germline V gene (reference sequence). The trim removed 5 bases at V and 4 bases at J, leaving 15 bases unmatched. Here the CDR3 DNA reads TGTGCCAGTAGTGAACGACAGGGGAGCCGGGGGAGCACTGAAGCTTTCTTT. Its translation: CASSERQGSRGSTEAFF.

The gene calls are TRBV7-8 and TRBJ2-2; 7 bases are a match to TRBD1. Looked up from germline, CDR1 is SGHVS and CDR2 is FQNEAQ. The CDR3 length is 18 residues. V dropped 5 bases and J dropped 0; count of bases not matched to a gene: 12. In DNA form, the CDR3 reads TGTGCCAGCAGCCCCACGGGACAGACAAATTCGAACACCGGGGAGCTGTTTTTT. Residues: CASSPTGQTNSNTGELFF.

The count of this clone is one. The chain carries TRBV2 and TRBJ1-2, with no clear D. The V end lost 3 bases, the J end lost 5 bases, and 16 bases lay between the germline ends. CDR3 length: 15 amino acids. CDR1 SNHLY and CDR2 FYNNEI come from the germline V gene. CDR3: CASSDIGKNHYGYTF. DNA for the CDR3: TGTGCCAGCAGTGACATCGGGAAGAACCATTATGGCTACACCTTC.

The CDR3 nucleotides read TGTGCCATCAGTGTCGACAGGGCGAATTTCTACAATGAGCAGTTCTTC. It encodes CAISVDRANFYNEQFF. The chain links TRBV10-3 to TRBJ2-1, with 7 bases matching TRBD1. There are 16 residues in the CDR3. Germline CDR1 ENHRY, CDR2 SYGVKD. The J segment lost 3 bases and the V segment lost 4 bases, leaving 9 bases of the junction unmatched.

The CDR3 loop is CASSPPGLTEAFF. Written as DNA, the CDR3 is TGTGCCAGCAGTCCCCCGGGACTCACTGAAGCTTTCTTT. The gene calls are TRBV12-3 or TRBV12-4 and TRBJ1-1, with D possibly TRBD1 on 5 matching bases. V gave up 5 bases and J gave up 4 bases, with 11 bases separating them. The CDR3 runs 13 residues.

The CDR3 sequence: CAWSSQGIGGYTF. The DNA of the CDR3 is TGTGCCTGGAGCTCACAGGGTATAGGGGGCTACACCTTC. The V gene is TRBV30, the J gene TRBJ1-2, with a possible D match to TRBD1 (6 bases). CDR3 length equals 13 residues. The germline V gene has CDR1 GTSNPN and CDR2 SVGIG (reference sequence). Trimming removed 3 bases at V and 8 bases at J, with 16 bases between.

The rearrangement uses TRBV19 and TRBJ1-5, with no clear D. The CDR3 is 15 amino acids. V lost 4 bases to trimming and J lost 3 bases, with 13 bases between them. Germline V lookup: CDR1 LNHDA, CDR2 SQIVND (reference sequence). CDR3 DNA sequence: TGTGCCAGTAGTAAACTTGGAGGGCCCAATCAGCCCCAGCATTTT. Translating it yields CASSKLGGPNQPQHF.

V usage is TRBV7-9 and J usage is TRBJ1-1, with D perhaps matching TRBD1 (5 bases). CDR1 and CDR2 from the germline V gene are SEHNR and FQNEAQ (reference sequence). Trimming removed 5 bases at V and 3 bases at J, with 13 bases between. The CDR3 sequence is 14 residues long. This chain's CDR3 is CASSVGHPDTEAFF. The CDR3 nucleotides are TGTGCCAGCAGCGTCGGACACCCCGACACTGAAGCTTTCTTT.

This clone was observed once. This chain links TRBV13 with TRBJ2-3, with TRBD1 matching over 7 bases. The CDR3 runs 14 residues. Germline values: CDR1 PRHDT, CDR2 FYEKMQ (reference sequence). Trimming removed 0 bases from V and 4 bases from J; junction bases left unmatched: 1. In nucleotides, the CDR3 is TGTGCCAGCAGCTTAGGGCAGGGGGCAGATACGCAGTATTTT. It specifies CASSLGQGADTQYF.

The chain is built from TRBV6-5 and TRBJ2-1; 11 bases align to TRBD2. V trimming: 5 bases; J trimming: 4 bases; junction bases outside the gene matches: 4. The CDR3 loop spans 15 amino acids. The germline V gene encodes CDR1 MNHEY and CDR2 SVGAGI. The CDR3 sequence: CASSPGTSGYNEQFF. In DNA, the CDR3 is TGTGCCAGCAGTCCCGGGACTAGCGGATACAATGAGCAGTTCTTC.

The V call is TRBV10-3, the J call TRBJ1-5, with a weak D call TRBD1 (6 bases). Deletions cut 7 bases from V and 6 bases from J, with 16 bases between. The CDR3 totals 14 residues. Germline V CDR1 and CDR2: ENHRY, SYGVKD. The CDR3 DNA reads as TGTGCCATCAACCAGTACCAAGGGGGTCAGCCCCAGCATTTT. Translated, it gives CAINQYQGGQPQHF.

This chain links TRBV28 with TRBJ2-7, with 8 bases fitting TRBD1. Germline-derived CDR1 and CDR2 are MDHEN and SYDVKM. With V trimmed by 6 bases and J by 7 bases, 14 bases remained unmatched. This CDR3 region has 15 residues. The CDR3 DNA reads TGTGCCAGCAGCGGCCCGGGACAGGACACTGGGGAGCAGTACTTC. The encoded protein is CASSGPGQDTGEQYF.

The chain couples TRBV7-2 to TRBJ1-2, with 7 bases lining up with TRBD1. Per germline, CDR1 SGHTA and CDR2 FQGNSA. The V segment lost 4 bases and the J segment 7 bases; nucleotides outside the gene matches: 9. CDR3 length: 14 amino acids. The CDR3 DNA follows: TGTGCCAGCAGCTCGTACAGGGGATATAGTGGCTACACCTTC. It yields the protein CASSSYRGYSGYTF.